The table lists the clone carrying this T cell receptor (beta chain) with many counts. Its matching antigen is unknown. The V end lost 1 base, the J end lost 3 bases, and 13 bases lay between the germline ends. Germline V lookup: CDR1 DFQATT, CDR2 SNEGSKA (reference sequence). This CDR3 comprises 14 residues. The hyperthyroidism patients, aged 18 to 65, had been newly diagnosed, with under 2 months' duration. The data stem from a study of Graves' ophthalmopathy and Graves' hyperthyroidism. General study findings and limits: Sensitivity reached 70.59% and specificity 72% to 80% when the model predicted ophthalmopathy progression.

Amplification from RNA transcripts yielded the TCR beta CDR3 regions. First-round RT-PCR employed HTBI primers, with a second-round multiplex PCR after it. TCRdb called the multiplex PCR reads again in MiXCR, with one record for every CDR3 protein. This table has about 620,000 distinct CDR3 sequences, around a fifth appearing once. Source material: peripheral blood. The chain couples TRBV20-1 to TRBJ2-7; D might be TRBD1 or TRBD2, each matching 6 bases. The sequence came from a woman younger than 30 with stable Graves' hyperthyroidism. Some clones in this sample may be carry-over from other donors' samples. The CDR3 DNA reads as TGCAGTGCTAGAGTGGGGGGCGCTCTCTACGAGCAGTACTTC. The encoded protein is CSARVGGALYEQYF.